Below, 21 T cell receptor beta chains from the same sample are listed, as sequenced in a study of blood T cell repertoires in COVID-19. Sequencing was performed with immunoSEQ multiplex PCR; in TCRdb, only in-frame clones are kept and a portion is missing. Counted here are around 300,000 clones, approximately 85% occurring once; the ten biggest clones make up roughly 7%. Sample: peripheral blood. All receptors come from a human donor in a cohort sampled during active COVID-19.

The chain couples TRBV5-4 to TRBJ1-4, with 7 positions matching TRBD1. Germline trimming cut 3 bases from V and 8 bases from J; bases unmatched to any gene: 10. CDR3 length equals 15 residues. CDR1 is SGHNT, CDR2 YYREEE, per germline (reference sequence). CDR3 sequence: CASSSDRERGEKLFF. The CDR3 nucleotides are TGTGCCAGCAGCTCCGACAGGGAACGAGGCGAAAAACTGTTTTTT.

This clone showed up just once. This chain joins TRBV30 and TRBJ1-5; 7 nucleotides line up with TRBD1. Germline V CDR1 and CDR2: GTSNPN, SVGIG (reference sequence). J lost 7 bases, V lost 4 bases, and 7 bases had no gene match. The CDR3 sequence is 13 residues long. The CDR3 loop is CAWTGTVGQPQHF. The CDR3 DNA sequence: TGTGCCTGGACCGGGACAGTGGGGCAGCCCCAGCATTTT.

The CDR3 is CASSARDRVSEAFF. CDR3 sequence (DNA): TGCGCCAGCAGCGCACGGGACAGGGTTTCTGAAGCTTTCTTT. V is TRBV5-1 and J is TRBJ1-1, with 9 bases lining up with TRBD1. CDR1 and CDR2 (germline): SGHRS, YFSETQ. The CDR3 length is 14 residues. J was trimmed by 6 bases and V by 4 bases; bases with no gene match: 7.

The V and J genes are TRBV5-5 and TRBJ1-1, with unresolved D. The ends were cut back, 1 base at V and 1 base at J, with 11 bases in the middle. The germline V gene has CDR1 SGHKS and CDR2 YYEKEE (reference sequence). The CDR3 consists of 15 residues. Written as DNA, the CDR3 is TGTGCCAGCAGCTTGATGTTTTCATCGAACACTGAAGCTTTCTTT. This encodes CASSLMFSSNTEAFF. Variable domain in full (rest from reference TRBV5-5 and TRBJ1-1): DAGVTQSPTHLIKTRGQQVTLRCSPISGHKSVSWYQQVLGQGPQFIFQYYEKEERGRGNFPDRFSARQFPNYSSELNVNALLLGDSALYLCASSLMFSSNTEAFFGQGTRLTVV.

The chain combines TRBV9 with TRBJ2-2; the match to TRBD2 covers 10 bases. CDR3 length: 15 residues. Trimming at V came to 2 bases and at J to 6 bases, leaving 4 bases not matched to a gene. Germline loops: CDR1 SGDLS, CDR2 YYNGEE. The CDR3 coding sequence is TGTGCCAGCAGCGTTCTAGCGGGGGCGGCCGGGGAGCTGTTTTTT. Translated, it gives CASSVLAGAAGELFF.

The chain combines TRBV2 with TRBJ1-2; TRBD1 is a possible D gene (5 bases). The CDR3 covers 14 residues. Germline lookup yields CDR1 SNHLY and CDR2 FYNNEI. Deletions cut 2 bases from V and 8 bases from J, with 15 bases between. The CDR3 protein is CASSEPWTTMGYTF. The CDR3, as DNA: TGTGCCAGCAGTGAACCCTGGACAACTATGGGCTACACCTTC.

The rearrangement joins TRBV6-6 to TRBJ2-1; D not resolved. Germline CDR1 and CDR2: MNHNY and SVGAGI (reference sequence). V was clipped by 5 bases and J by 0 bases, with 8 bases between them. This CDR3 region has 14 residues. The CDR3 is CASSRDSSYNEQFF. CDR3 in DNA: TGTGCCAGCAGTCGCGATAGCTCCTACAATGAGCAGTTCTTC.

The chain is built from TRBV7-9 and TRBJ2-7; 9 positions agree with TRBD1. Trimming at V came to 6 bases and at J to 1 base, leaving 7 bases not matched to a gene. Germline V lookup: CDR1 SEHNR, CDR2 FQNEAQ (reference sequence). This CDR3 comprises 15 residues. DNA for the CDR3: TGTGCCAGCAGTTTGACAGGGGGATCTTCCTACGAGCAGTACTTC. Amino acid sequence: CASSLTGGSSYEQYF.

The chain joins TRBV27 to TRBJ2-2, with 10 bases aligning to TRBD1. There are 16 residues in the CDR3. Unmatched junction bases numbered 10, after V lost 5 bases and J lost 7 bases. Germline V lookup: CDR1 MNHEY, CDR2 SMNVEV (reference sequence). CDR3 nucleotides: TGTGCCAGCAGTCGGTCTCCGGGACAGGGGATCGGGGAGCTGTTTTTT. Translating it yields CASSRSPGQGIGELFF.

The chain recombines TRBV7-9 with TRBJ1-6; perhaps TRBD1 as D (6 bases). Deletions cut 3 bases from V and 4 bases from J, with 13 bases between. CDR1 is SEHNR and CDR2 is FQNEAQ in the germline V gene (reference sequence). This CDR3 is 16 amino acids long. CDR3: CASSFSGGGYNSPLHF. CDR3 bases: TGTGCCAGCAGCTTTTCGGGGGGCGGATATAATTCACCCCTCCACTTT.

Points on this clone: The sample has other DNA sequences that encode this CDR3 too. The CDR3 DNA reads TGTGCCAGCAGCCAAGGGACTGGCTCCTACGAGCAGTACTTC. This gives the protein CASSQGTGSYEQYF. The chain uses TRBV3-1 (or the pseudogene TRBV3-2) and TRBJ2-7; maybe TRBD2 (5 bases). The V end was cut by 1 base, the J end by 0 bases, with 7 bases between. Germline CDR1 LGHDT, CDR2 YNNKEL (reference sequence). CDR3 length equals 14 residues.

The chain combines TRBV5-4 with TRBJ2-6, with 10 bases that match TRBD1. Germline V gene lookup returns CDR1 SGHNT and CDR2 YYREEE (reference sequence). This CDR3 contains 20 residues. The junction had 14 bases not matched to a gene; V was cut back by 1 base and J by 4 bases. CDR3 nucleotides: TGTGCCAGCAGCTTGCCCTTTTGGACAGGGGGATTAGCCGGGGCCAACGTCCTGACTTTC. It codes for CASSLPFWTGGLAGANVLTF.

The chain carries TRBV24-1 and TRBJ2-7; 8 bases line up with TRBD1. CDR3 size: 15 residues. Germline V gene lookup returns CDR1 KGHDR and CDR2 SFDVKD. Germline trimming cut 2 bases from V and 2 bases from J; bases unmatched to any gene: 4. CDR3 in amino acids: CATSDSGTGAYEQYF. In DNA form, the CDR3 reads TGTGCCACCAGTGATTCCGGGACAGGAGCCTACGAGCAGTACTTC.

As DNA, the CDR3 is TGCAGCGTTAGCCCGGGACAGTACACCGGGGAGCTGTTTTTT. It encodes CSVSPGQYTGELFF. This chain uses TRBV29-1 with TRBJ2-2; 7 bases map to TRBD1. The CDR3 loop spans 14 amino acids. Trimming took 5 bases from V and 3 from J; bases not matched to a gene: 6. The germline V gene has CDR1 SQVTM and CDR2 ANQGSEA.

V usage is TRBV5-1 and J usage is TRBJ2-1; 14 bases match TRBD2. With V trimmed by 0 bases and J by 4 bases, 6 bases remained unmatched. Germline V gene data show CDR1 as SGHRS and CDR2 as YFSETQ. The CDR3 has 18 amino acids. The CDR3 DNA reads TGCGCCAGCAGCTTGGGACTAGCGGGGGGGCCGGTTTACAATGAGCAGTTCTTC. Translated: CASSLGLAGGPVYNEQFF.

This clone was found many times. CDR3 nucleotide sequence: TGTGCCAGCAGTCGTCGGCGAATCGAATCAGGTAGCAATCAGCCCCAGCATTTT. It encodes CASSRRRIESGSNQPQHF. This chain connects TRBV14 to TRBJ1-5; no clear D gene. Germline-derived CDR1 and CDR2 are SGHDN and FVKESK. CDR3 length: 18 residues. The V end lost 6 bases, the J end lost 0 bases, and 21 bases lay between the germline ends.

The CDR3 DNA reads TGTGCCAGCAGCCCCAGCGGGGTAGCAGAGACCCAGTACTTC. It codes for CASSPSGVAETQYF. The chain joins TRBV9 to TRBJ2-5, with 7 bases lining up with TRBD2. This CDR3 has 14 amino acids. The germline V gene encodes CDR1 SGDLS and CDR2 YYNGEE. V trimming: 4 bases; J trimming: 4 bases; junction bases outside the gene matches: 7.

This sequence joins TRBV5-1 and TRBJ2-2; D is uncertain. Trimming shortened V by 4 bases and J by 5 bases, and 6 bases separated the two germline ends. The germline V gene encodes CDR1 SGHRS and CDR2 YFSETQ. The CDR3 is 12 residues long. CDR3 loop: CASSPSTGELFF. The CDR3, as DNA: TGCGCCAGCAGCCCCAGTACCGGGGAGCTGTTTTTT.

This clone has a handful of counts. J is TRBJ2-7 and V is TRBV7-9; the match to TRBD1 covers 7 bases. The CDR3 sequence is 16 residues long. J lost 4 bases, V lost 1 base, and 10 bases had no gene match. Germline V gene sequence: CDR1 SEHNR, CDR2 FQNEAQ (reference sequence). The CDR3 reads CASSLVSGQSFYEQYF. The CDR3 nucleotides read TGTGCCAGCAGCTTAGTGTCGGGACAGAGTTTTTACGAGCAGTACTTC.

This chain uses TRBV3-1 (or the pseudogene TRBV3-2) with TRBJ1-2; unclear D gene. CDR1 LGHDT and CDR2 YNNKEL come from the germline V gene (reference sequence). V gave up 3 bases and J gave up 8 bases, with 19 bases separating them. The CDR3 consists of 15 residues. CDR3 amino acids: CASSQGAAGSVGYTF. The CDR3 DNA reads as TGTGCCAGCAGCCAGGGAGCAGCAGGTAGTGTCGGCTACACCTTC.

The rearrangement joins TRBV14 to TRBJ2-2, with 7 bases fitting TRBD1. Unmatched junction bases numbered 7, after V lost 5 bases and J lost 1 base. The germline V gene encodes CDR1 SGHDN and CDR2 FVKESK. There are 16 residues in the CDR3. Written as DNA, the CDR3 is TGTGCCAGCAGCGTCCGGACAGGAATGAACACCGGGGAGCTGTTTTTT. Translated, it gives CASSVRTGMNTGELFF.